This T cell receptor (beta chain) was obtained from a study of T cell responses to AZD1222 COVID-19 vaccine. This clone was counted a few times. TCRdb's copy holds only in-frame clones and misses some; the assay was immunoSEQ multiplex PCR. The sample consists of some 130,000 clones, around 86% of them appearing once. With 5 bases removed from V and 2 bases from J, the gap between germline ends came to 16 bases. Germline V lookup: CDR1 MDHEN, CDR2 SYDVKM. The CDR3 spans 15 residues. The TCR originated in an adult in good health. V is TRBV28 and J is TRBJ2-7; possibly TRBD2 for D (7 bases). Source: peripheral blood, taken on day 0 of AZD1222 vaccination. CDR3 nucleotides: TGTGCCAGCAGTCCGGCCGCGGGGGCCACCTACGAGCAGTACTTC. Protein: CASSPAAGATYEQYF.